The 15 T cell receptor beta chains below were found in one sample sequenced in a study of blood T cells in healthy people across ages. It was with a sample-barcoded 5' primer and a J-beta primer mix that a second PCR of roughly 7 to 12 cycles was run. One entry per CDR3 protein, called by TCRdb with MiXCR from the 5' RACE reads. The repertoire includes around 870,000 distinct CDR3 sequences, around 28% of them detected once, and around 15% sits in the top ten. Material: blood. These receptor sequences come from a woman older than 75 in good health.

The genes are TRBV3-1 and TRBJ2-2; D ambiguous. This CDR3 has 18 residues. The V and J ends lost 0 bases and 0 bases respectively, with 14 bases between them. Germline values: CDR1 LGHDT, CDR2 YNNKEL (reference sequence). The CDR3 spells CASSQDFSSQTNTGELFF. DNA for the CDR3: TGTGCCAGCAGCCAAGACTTTTCCAGCCAGACGAACACCGGGGAGCTGTTTTTT.

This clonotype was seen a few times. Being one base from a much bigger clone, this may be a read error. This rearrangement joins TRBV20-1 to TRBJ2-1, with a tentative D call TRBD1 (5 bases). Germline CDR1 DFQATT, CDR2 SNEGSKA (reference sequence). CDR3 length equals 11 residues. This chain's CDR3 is CGAAQAKEQFF. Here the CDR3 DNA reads TGCGGTGCCGCACAGGCTAAGGAGCAGTTCTTC.

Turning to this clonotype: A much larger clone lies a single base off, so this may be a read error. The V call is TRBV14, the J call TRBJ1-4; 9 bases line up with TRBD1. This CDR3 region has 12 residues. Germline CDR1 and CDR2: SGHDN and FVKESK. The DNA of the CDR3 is TGTGCCAGCAGCCAGGACAGGGGAAAACCGTTTTTT. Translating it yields CASSQDRGKPFF.

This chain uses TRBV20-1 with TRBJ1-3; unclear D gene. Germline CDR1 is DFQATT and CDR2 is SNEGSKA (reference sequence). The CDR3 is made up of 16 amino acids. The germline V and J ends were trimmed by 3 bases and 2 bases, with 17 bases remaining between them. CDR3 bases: TGCAGTGCTAGCAGTCCGGGATCCGAAACTGGAAACACCATATATTTT. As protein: CSASSPGSETGNTIYF.

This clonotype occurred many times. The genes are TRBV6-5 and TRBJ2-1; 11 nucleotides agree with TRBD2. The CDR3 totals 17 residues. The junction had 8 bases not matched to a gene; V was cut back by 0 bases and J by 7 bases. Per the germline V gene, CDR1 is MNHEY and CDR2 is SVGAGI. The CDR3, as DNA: TGTGCCAGCAGTTACTCGTTAGCGGGGGGGCTCTTAAATGAGCAGTTCTTC. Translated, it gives CASSYSLAGGLLNEQFF.

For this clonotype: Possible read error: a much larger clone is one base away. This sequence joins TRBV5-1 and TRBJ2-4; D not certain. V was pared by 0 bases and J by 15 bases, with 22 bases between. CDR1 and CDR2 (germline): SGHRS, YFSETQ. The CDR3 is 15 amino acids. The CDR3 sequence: CASSLEPGRGYERYF. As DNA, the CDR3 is TGCGCCAGCAGCTTGGAGCCAGGCCGAGGCTACGAGCGGTACTTC.

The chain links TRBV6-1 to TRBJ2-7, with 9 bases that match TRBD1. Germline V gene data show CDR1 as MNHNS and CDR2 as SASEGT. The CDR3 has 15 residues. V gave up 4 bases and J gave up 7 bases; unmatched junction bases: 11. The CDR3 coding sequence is TGTGCCAGCAGTGTGGACAGGGGTTCCTACAATGAGCAGTACTTC. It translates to CASSVDRGSYNEQYF.

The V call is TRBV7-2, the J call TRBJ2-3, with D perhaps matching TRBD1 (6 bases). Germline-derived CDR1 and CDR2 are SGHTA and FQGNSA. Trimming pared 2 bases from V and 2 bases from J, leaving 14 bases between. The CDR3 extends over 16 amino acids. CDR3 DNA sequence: TGTGCCAGCAGCTTATCAGGGGTCGGTCCCACAGATACGCAGTATTTT. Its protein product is CASSLSGVGPTDTQYF.

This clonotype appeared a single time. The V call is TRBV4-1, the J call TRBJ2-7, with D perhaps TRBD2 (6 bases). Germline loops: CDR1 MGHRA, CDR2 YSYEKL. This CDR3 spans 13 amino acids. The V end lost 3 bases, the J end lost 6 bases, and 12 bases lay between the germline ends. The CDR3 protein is CASSQGGMAEQYF. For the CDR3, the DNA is TGCGCCAGCAGCCAGGGGGGAATGGCCGAGCAGTACTTC.

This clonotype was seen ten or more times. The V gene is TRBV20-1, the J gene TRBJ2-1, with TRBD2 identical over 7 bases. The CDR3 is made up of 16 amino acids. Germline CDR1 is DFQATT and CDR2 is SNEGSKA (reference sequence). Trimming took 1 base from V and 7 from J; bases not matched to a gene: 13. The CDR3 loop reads CSARGAGAGVHNEQFF. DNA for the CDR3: TGCAGTGCTAGAGGGGCTGGGGCGGGGGTCCATAATGAGCAGTTCTTC.

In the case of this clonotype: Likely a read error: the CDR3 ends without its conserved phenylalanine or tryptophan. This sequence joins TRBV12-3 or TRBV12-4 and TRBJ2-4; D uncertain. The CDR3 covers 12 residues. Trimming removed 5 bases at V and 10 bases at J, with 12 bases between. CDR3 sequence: CASSLLERIQYL. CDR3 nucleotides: TGTGCCAGCAGTCTCCTCGAGAGAATTCAGTACCTC.

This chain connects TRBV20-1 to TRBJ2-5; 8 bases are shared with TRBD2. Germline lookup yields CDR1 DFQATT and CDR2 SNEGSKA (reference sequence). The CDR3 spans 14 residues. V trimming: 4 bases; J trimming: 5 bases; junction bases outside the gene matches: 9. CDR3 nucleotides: TGCAGTGCTACTATAAACGGGGGGGCGGAGACCCAGTACTTC. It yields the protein CSATINGGAETQYF.

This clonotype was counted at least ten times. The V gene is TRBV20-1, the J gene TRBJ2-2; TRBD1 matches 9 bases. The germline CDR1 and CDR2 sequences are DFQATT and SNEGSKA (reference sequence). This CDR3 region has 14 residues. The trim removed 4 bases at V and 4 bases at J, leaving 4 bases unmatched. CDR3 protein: CSATDRGSTGELFF. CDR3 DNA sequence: TGCAGTGCTACAGACAGGGGGAGCACCGGGGAGCTGTTTTTT.

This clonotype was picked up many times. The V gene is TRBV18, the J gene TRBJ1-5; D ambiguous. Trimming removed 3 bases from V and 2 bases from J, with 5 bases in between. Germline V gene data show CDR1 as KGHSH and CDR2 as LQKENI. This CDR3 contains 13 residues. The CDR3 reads CASSPERNQPQHF. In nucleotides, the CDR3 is TGTGCCAGCTCACCCGAGCGCAATCAGCCCCAGCATTTT.

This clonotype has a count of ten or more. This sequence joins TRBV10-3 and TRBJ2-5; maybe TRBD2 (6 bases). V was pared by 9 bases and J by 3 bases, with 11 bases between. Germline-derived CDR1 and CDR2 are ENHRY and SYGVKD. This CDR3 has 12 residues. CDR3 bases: TGTGCCATTTCCGGGACTGAAGAGACCCAGTACTTC. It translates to CAISGTEETQYF.